The 10 T cell receptor beta chains given below trace back to one sample, sequenced in a study of post-analysis software for immune sequencing data. General study points: Patients showed TRBV5-6, TRBV5-1 and TRBV20-1 among 4 or 5 TRBV segments more frequent than in controls.

No antigen has been identified for these receptors. The library was made from cDNA and included unique molecular identifiers. TCRdb reanalysed the PCR reads using MiXCR and keeps one entry per CDR3 protein. Of about 770,000 distinct CDR3 sequences detected, about 45% appear once; the ten largest clones hold just under 5%. Sequenced: blood. The receptors were gathered from a girl aged 10 to 17 with multiple sclerosis.

V and J are TRBV20-1 and TRBJ2-7; 12 bases match TRBD2. Germline trimming cut 5 bases from V and 5 bases from J; bases unmatched to any gene: 7. From germline, CDR1 is DFQATT and CDR2 SNEGSKA (reference sequence). The CDR3 is made up of 14 amino acids. In DNA, the CDR3 is TGCAGTGCTCCACGACTAGCGGGAGCTCACGAGCAGTACTTC. The encoded protein is CSAPRLAGAHEQYF.

This chain links TRBV4-2 with TRBJ2-1, with 8 bases lining up with TRBD2. This CDR3 is built from 16 residues. In germline, CDR1 is LGHNA, CDR2 YNFKEQ. The junction had 7 bases not matched to a gene; V was cut back by 0 bases and J by 6 bases. Written as DNA, the CDR3 is TGTGCCAGCAGCCAAGATGGGCCGGGAGGGAGCAATGAGCAGTTCTTC. Translation: CASSQDGPGGSNEQFF.

Points on this clonotype: The junction departs from germline at one end; a sequencing error may be responsible. The rearrangement links TRBV27 to TRBJ2-7; the match to TRBD2 covers 11 bases. The germline V gene encodes CDR1 MNHEY and CDR2 SMNVEV (reference sequence). The CDR3 is made up of 16 amino acids. The CDR3 DNA is TGTGCCAGCAGGGGACTAGCGGCTCATAGCTCCTATGAGCAGTACTTC. Its protein product is CASRGLAAHSSYEQYF.

This clonotype appeared a few times. The J gene is TRBJ1-2, the V gene TRBV20-1; D gene unclear. V dropped 3 bases and J dropped 4 bases, with 9 bases sitting between them. CDR3 length: 12 amino acids. Germline-derived CDR1 and CDR2 are DFQATT and SNEGSKA (reference sequence). This chain's CDR3 is CSASLAGYGYTF. The DNA for the CDR3 is TGCAGTGCTAGTTTAGCAGGCTATGGCTACACCTTC.

The sample holds a few counts of this clonotype. At one of its ends the junction is not consistent with the germline gene, which may arise from a read error. The V and J genes are TRBV10-3 and TRBJ1-1; TRBD1 agrees at 9 bases. CDR3 length equals 15 residues. The germline CDR1 and CDR2 sequences are ENHRY and SYGVKD. The CDR3 DNA reads TGTGCCATCAGTGGGCGACAGGGGGTCGACACTGAGGCTTTCTTT. Amino acids: CAISGRQGVDTEAFF.

V and J are TRBV28 and TRBJ2-1, with 7 bases lining up with TRBD2. The CDR3 is 16 residues long. Per germline, CDR1 MDHEN and CDR2 SYDVKM. With V trimmed by 7 bases and J by 3 bases, 12 bases remained unmatched. CDR3 bases: TGTGCCAGCACCACCCCCGCGGGAGCGCGCTACAATGAGCAGTTCTTC. Amino acids: CASTTPAGARYNEQFF.

The V gene is TRBV11-1, the J gene TRBJ2-1; 11 bases match TRBD2. The V segment lost 5 bases and the J segment 6 bases; nucleotides outside the gene matches: 6. Per the germline V gene, CDR1 is SGHAT and CDR2 is FQDESV (reference sequence). The CDR3 is 15 amino acids. CDR3 DNA sequence: TGTGCCAGCAGCGCCGGGACTAGCGGCTCCAATGAGCAGTTCTTC. Its translation: CASSAGTSGSNEQFF.

The V and J genes are TRBV7-9 and TRBJ2-1; 8 bases agree with TRBD2. The CDR3 is 16 residues long. V shed 5 bases and J 10 bases; nucleotides not matched to a gene: 16. Per the germline V gene, CDR1 is SEHNR and CDR2 is FQNEAQ (reference sequence). CDR3 amino acids: CASSVPGLGEGWEQFF. CDR3 nucleotides: TGTGCCAGCAGCGTACCGGGACTAGGAGAGGGATGGGAGCAGTTCTTC.

In this sample, this clonotype turned up a few times. J is TRBJ2-3 and V is TRBV4-2; 8 bases match TRBD2. The trim removed 4 bases at V and 2 bases at J, leaving 11 bases unmatched. CDR1 LGHNA and CDR2 YNFKEQ come from the germline V gene. CDR3 size: 17 residues. Here the CDR3 reads CASSPTALAEYTDTQYF. The CDR3 DNA sequence: TGTGCCAGCAGCCCCACAGCACTAGCGGAGTACACAGATACGCAGTATTTT.

The gene calls are TRBV6-5 and TRBJ2-1; D is uncertain. The CDR3 is made up of 14 amino acids. Germline assignment: CDR1 MNHEY and CDR2 SVGAGI. The ends were cut back, 6 bases at V and 7 bases at J, with 16 bases in the middle. CDR3 amino acids: CASSPTGPSNEQFF. The CDR3 nucleotides are TGTGCCAGCAGCCCTACCGGGCCTTCGAATGAGCAGTTCTTC.